This T cell receptor (beta chain) was recorded in a study of blood T cell repertoires in COVID-19. This CDR3 contains 15 residues. CDR1 is SGHTA and CDR2 is FQGNSA in the germline V gene. V was pared by 3 bases and J by 1 base, with 5 bases of the junction left unmatched. Per the study methods: Cell counts per sample came from amplifying reference gene primers. The protocol was immunoSEQ multiplex PCR, while the TCRdb copy is restricted to in-frame clones and leaves out a portion. The V and J calls and clone size are taken from that table; D and trimming were inferred from the DNA. The sample includes about 170,000 clones, roughly nine tenths of them seen just once.

The rearrangement joins TRBV7-2 to TRBJ1-2, with 7 bases fitting TRBD1. Sequencing input: peripheral blood. The receptor's source is a woman aged 60-75 years with COVID-19, enrolled during active disease. This CDR3 is CASSFGGGGNYGYTF. In DNA, the CDR3 is TGTGCCAGCAGCTTTGGAGGGGGCGGTAACTATGGCTACACCTTC.